This TCR beta chain is drawn from a study of T cell changes during pregnancy in multiple sclerosis. Profiling relied on immunoSEQ multiplex PCR, and the TCRdb table lists in-frame clones only, not all of them. The sample contains roughly 63,000 clones, 80% to 95% of which appear only once. The V segment lost 2 bases and the J segment 4 bases; nucleotides outside the gene matches: 1. The CDR3 runs to 13 residues. Germline CDR1 SGHDT, CDR2 YYEEEE. A single count supports this clone. This receptor was obtained from a female donor in good health, enrolled as a control in a pregnancy study. The V and J genes are TRBV5-6 and TRBJ2-5; TRBD2 agrees at 8 bases. Sample: peripheral blood, taken in the second trimester of pregnancy. The CDR3 protein is CASSFGGVETQYF. DNA for the CDR3: TGTGCCAGCAGCTTCGGGGGGGTAGAGACCCAGTACTTC.